These 32 T cell receptor beta chains were all obtained from the same sample, sequenced in a study of cytomegalovirus exposure and HLA in healthy donors. 13 Jbeta primers and 60 Vbeta primers were used for the PCR. The method was immunoSEQ multiplex PCR; TCRdb's version includes in-frame clones alone and lacks a portion of them. The data show 100,000 or so clones, roughly 73% seen once. Sequencing was done on a sample of PBMCs. These receptors all stem from a man aged 40-49 years in good health and CMV-seronegative.

The V and J genes are TRBV11-2 and TRBJ1-1; TRBD1 is a possible D gene (6 bases). Between the trimmed V and J ends, which lost 3 bases and 4 bases, there was a span of 9 bases. Germline-derived CDR1 and CDR2 are SGHAT and FQNNGV. The CDR3 is 13 residues long. CDR3 DNA sequence: TGTGCCAGCAGCTTTCAGGGGAGCACTGAAGCTTTCTTT. It codes for CASSFQGSTEAFF.

This sequence joins TRBV30 and TRBJ1-2, with D hard to call. The V end lost 5 bases, the J end lost 4 bases, and 17 bases lay between the germline ends. CDR1 and CDR2 from the germline V gene are GTSNPN and SVGIG (reference sequence). The CDR3 length is 14 residues. The CDR3 nucleotides are TGTGCCTGGTACCGAAAGGGAGGGAGCTATGGCTACACCTTC. Translated: CAWYRKGGSYGYTF. Using reference TRBV30 and TRBJ1-2 for the parts outside the CDR3, the full variable domain is SQTIHQWPATLVQPVGSPLSLECTVEGTSNPNLYWYRQAAGRGLQLLFYSVGIGQISSEVPQNLSASRPQDRQFILSSKKLLLSDSGFYLCAWYRKGGSYGYTFGSGTRLTVV.

This clone was seen a few times. This chain uses TRBV15 with TRBJ1-6; no definite D call. Germline CDR1 reads LNHNV; CDR2 reads YYDKDF (reference sequence). V shed 0 bases and J shed 13 bases, with 10 bases lying between them. The CDR3 has 13 amino acids. The chain's CDR3 is CATSRDWASPLHF. The CDR3 DNA reads as TGTGCCACCAGCAGAGATTGGGCATCCCCCCTCCACTTT.

The V gene is TRBV5-4, the J gene TRBJ1-1; possible D gene TRBD1, 6 bases. The germline V and J ends were trimmed by 0 bases and 2 bases, with 11 bases remaining between them. CDR3 length: 15 amino acids. Germline V gene sequence: CDR1 SGHNT, CDR2 YYREEE (reference sequence). CDR3 protein: CASSLVPDRNTEAFF. The CDR3 DNA reads as TGTGCCAGCAGCTTGGTCCCGGACAGAAACACTGAAGCTTTCTTT.

The chain's CDR3 is CASSLVGSGGLETQYF. CDR3 in DNA: TGTGCCAGCAGCTTAGTGGGTAGCGGGGGGTTAGAGACCCAGTACTTC. This chain links TRBV7-2 with TRBJ2-5, with 10 bases fitting TRBD2. This CDR3 contains 16 residues. Trimming removed 1 base from V and 4 bases from J; junction bases left unmatched: 6. Per germline, CDR1 SGHTA and CDR2 FQGNSA. Full variable domain (outside the CDR3, taken from reference TRBV7-2 and TRBJ2-5): GAGVSQSPSNKVTEKGKDVELRCDPISGHTALYWYRQSLGQGLEFLIYFQGNSAPDKSGLPSDRFSAERTGGSVSTLTIQRTQQEDSAVYLCASSLVGSGGLETQYFGPGTRLLVL.

V gene TRBV7-9 combines with J gene TRBJ1-1, with D tentatively TRBD1 (6 bases). The germline V gene encodes CDR1 SEHNR and CDR2 FQNEAQ (reference sequence). Between the trimmed V and J ends, which lost 0 bases and 3 bases, there was a span of 11 bases. The CDR3 spans 15 residues. CDR3 sequence reads: CASSLAQGSDTEAFF. The CDR3 nucleotides read TGTGCCAGCAGCTTAGCGCAGGGGTCGGACACTGAAGCTTTCTTT.

The chain uses TRBV5-4 and TRBJ1-2; D is unclear. The CDR3 covers 12 residues. CDR1 SGHNT and CDR2 YYREEE come from the germline V gene (reference sequence). Deletions cut 4 bases from V and 8 bases from J, with 12 bases between. The CDR3 sequence: CASSSAEGGYTF. CDR3 sequence (DNA): TGTGCCAGCAGCAGCGCTGAGGGAGGCTACACCTTC.

The rearrangement uses TRBV18 and TRBJ1-5; TRBD1 agrees at 7 bases. V shed 5 bases and J 7 bases; nucleotides not matched to a gene: 11. The CDR3 sequence is 15 residues long. Germline CDR1 is KGHSH and CDR2 is LQKENI. The chain's CDR3 is CASSAPGQHLQPQHF. Here the CDR3 DNA reads TGTGCCAGCTCAGCTCCGGGACAGCACCTCCAGCCCCAGCATTTT. Full variable domain (rest looked up from reference TRBV18 and TRBJ1-5): NAGVMQNPRHLVRRRGQEARLRCSPMKGHSHVYWYRQLPEEGLKFMVYLQKENIIDESGMPKERFSAEFPKEGPSILRIQQVVRGDSAAYFCASSAPGQHLQPQHFGDGTRLSIL.

V gene TRBV2 combines with J gene TRBJ2-7; D is possibly TRBD1 (5 bases). Trimming left V 4 bases short and J 6 bases short, with 13 bases between. Germline loops: CDR1 SNHLY, CDR2 FYNNEI. The CDR3 is 13 amino acids. The DNA of the CDR3 is TGTGCCAGCAGTGGTCAGGGAAACGGCGAGCAGTACTTC. It codes for CASSGQGNGEQYF. The full variable domain, with the rest looked up from reference TRBV2 and TRBJ2-7, is EPEVTQTPSHQVTQMGQEVILRCVPISNHLYFYWYRQILGQKVEFLVSFYNNEISEKSEIFDDQFSVERPDGSNFTLKIRSTKLEDSAMYFCASSGQGNGEQYFGPGTRLTVT.

This clone has just a few counts. The chain couples TRBV5-6 to TRBJ2-7, with 13 positions matching TRBD2. Per the germline V gene, CDR1 is SGHDT and CDR2 is YYEEEE. CDR3 size: 14 residues. With 2 bases clipped from V and 5 bases from J, the junction kept 1 base outside the gene matches. DNA of the CDR3: TGTGCCAGCAGCTTAGGACTAGCGGGGGACGAGCAGTACTTC. This gives the protein CASSLGLAGDEQYF.

This chain joins TRBV4-3 and TRBJ2-5, with D perhaps matching TRBD1 (6 bases). The V gene's germline CDR1 is LGHNA and CDR2 YSLEER. The CDR3 contains 13 residues. V shed 5 bases and J shed 4 bases, with 11 bases lying between them. In nucleotides, the CDR3 is TGCGCCAGCAGCGAGACAGGCTTAGAGACCCAGTACTTC. Its translation: CASSETGLETQYF.

This chain connects TRBV4-3 to TRBJ2-4, with D maybe TRBD2 (5 bases). The CDR3 extends over 15 amino acids. V was pared by 2 bases and J by 1 base, with 9 bases between. The germline V gene has CDR1 LGHNA and CDR2 YSLEER. CDR3 loop: CASSQLTGAKNIQYF. As DNA, the CDR3 is TGCGCCAGCAGCCAACTCACGGGGGCCAAAAACATTCAGTACTTC.

The rearrangement joins TRBV7-2 to TRBJ1-5, with D maybe TRBD1 (6 bases). This CDR3 has 13 amino acids. Trimming stripped 5 bases from V and 5 bases from J, with 10 bases between. Germline V gene sequence: CDR1 SGHTA, CDR2 FQGNSA. DNA of the CDR3: TGTGCCAGCAGCAATCACAGGGATCAGCCCCAGCATTTT. Translation gives CASSNHRDQPQHF.

This clone was counted once. The rearrangement links TRBV4-1 to TRBJ2-5, with 11 bases matching TRBD1. V lost 5 bases and J lost 5; bases outside the gene matches: 16. Germline V lookup: CDR1 MGHRA, CDR2 YSYEKL. The CDR3 spans 18 residues. In nucleotides, the CDR3 is TGCGCCAGCAGCTCAAACCGGGACAGGGGGGGGTATCAGGAGACCCAGTACTTC. Translated, it gives CASSSNRDRGGYQETQYF.

The chain has TRBV7-5 and TRBJ2-7; the table's D call, TRBD2, has no DNA check behind it. TRBV7-5 is a documented pseudogene. This CDR3 region has 15 residues. CDR3 nucleotides: TGTGTCAGAAGGGCGGGGGGAAATGTATCCTACGAGCAGTACTTC. Its protein is CVRRAGGNVSYEQYF.

V and J are TRBV5-1 and TRBJ1-1; TRBD1 is a possible D gene (5 bases). The CDR3 sequence is 14 residues long. Germline V gene lookup returns CDR1 SGHRS and CDR2 YFSETQ. Trimming cost V 0 bases and J 4 bases, with 10 bases left between them. The CDR3 nucleotides read TGCGCCAGCAGCTTGGCCGGGGGTATCACTGAAGCTTTCTTT. Encoded protein: CASSLAGGITEAFF.

J is TRBJ1-5 and V is TRBV6-7; 9 bases are a match to TRBD1. TRBV6-7 is an open reading frame whose function is uncertain. J was trimmed by 6 bases and V by 6 bases; bases with no gene match: 3. CDR3 length: 13 residues. CDR3 bases: TGTGCCAGCAGAAACAGGGGGCTTCAGCCCCAGCATTTT. Translated, it gives CASRNRGLQPQHF.

The genes are TRBV7-8 and TRBJ1-6; D call uncertain. This CDR3 has 14 residues. Germline CDR1 SGHVS, CDR2 FQNEAQ. V shed 0 bases and J shed 12 bases, with 12 bases lying between them. The CDR3 sequence: CASSLAVITQPLHF. In DNA, the CDR3 is TGTGCCAGCAGCTTAGCAGTTATCACACAACCCCTCCACTTT. Full variable domain (outside the CDR3, taken from reference TRBV7-8 and TRBJ1-6): GAGVSQSPRYKVAKRGQDVALRCDPISGHVSLFWYQQALGQGPEFLTYFQNEAQLDKSGLPSDRFFAERPEGSVSTLKIQRTQQEDSAVYLCASSLAVITQPLHFGNGTRLTVT.

The gene calls are TRBV5-1 and TRBJ1-1; D is uncertain. This CDR3 has 15 residues. V lost 2 bases and J lost 1, with 12 bases in between. Germline CDR1 and CDR2: SGHRS and YFSETQ. This chain's CDR3 is CASSFGGMGNTEAFF. The DNA for the CDR3 is TGCGCCAGCAGCTTTGGAGGGATGGGGAACACTGAAGCTTTCTTT.

The CDR3 region is CASSPLFGGGTDTQYF. The CDR3 nucleotides read TGTGCCAGCAGCCCCCTTTTCGGGGGGGGCACAGATACGCAGTATTTT. The chain carries TRBV5-6 and TRBJ2-3, with TRBD2 matching 8 bases. The germline V gene encodes CDR1 SGHDT and CDR2 YYEEEE. The V gene end was trimmed by 4 bases and the J gene end by 1 base; junction bases not matched to a gene: 8. CDR3 length equals 16 residues. The full variable domain, with the rest looked up from reference TRBV5-6 and TRBJ2-3, is DAGVTQSPTHLIKTRGQQVTLRCSPKSGHDTVSWYQQALGQGPQFIFQYYEEEERQRGNFPDRFSGHQFPNYSSELNVNALLLGDSALYLCASSPLFGGGTDTQYFGPGTRLTVL.

The chain carries TRBV18 and TRBJ2-7, with 9 bases that match TRBD1. Trimming removed 2 bases from V and 4 bases from J; junction bases left unmatched: 3. Germline assignment: CDR1 KGHSH and CDR2 LQKENI. The CDR3 length is 14 residues. CDR3 sequence reads: CASSPTGGAYEQYF. CDR3 DNA sequence: TGTGCCAGCTCACCAACAGGGGGCGCGTACGAGCAGTACTTC.

The chain combines TRBV30 with TRBJ2-2; a weak D match, TRBD2 (6 bases). CDR3 length: 15 residues. In germline, CDR1 is GTSNPN, CDR2 SVGIG (reference sequence). V gave up 4 bases and J gave up 0 bases, with 12 bases separating them. The CDR3 is CAWIPGGTNTGELFF. For the CDR3, the DNA is TGTGCCTGGATCCCGGGCGGGACGAACACCGGGGAGCTGTTTTTT.

This clone was seen a handful of times. The gene calls are TRBV9 and TRBJ2-3; 11 bases fit TRBD2. V lost 2 bases, J lost 5 bases, and 4 bases stayed unmatched. The CDR3 is 15 amino acids. Germline V gives CDR1 SGDLS, CDR2 YYNGEE. The CDR3 is CASSVVAGGIDTQYF. The CDR3 DNA reads TGTGCCAGCAGCGTCGTAGCGGGGGGGATAGATACGCAGTATTTT. Full variable domain (rest looked up from reference TRBV9 and TRBJ2-3): DSGVTQTPKHLITATGQRVTLRCSPRSGDLSVYWYQQSLDQGLQFLIQYYNGEERAKGNILERFSAQQFPDLHSELNLSSLELGDSALYFCASSVVAGGIDTQYFGPGTRLTVL.

Of note for this clone: Sequence at one end of the junction differs from germline and may be a read error. The chain combines TRBV30 with TRBJ1-2; 9 nucleotides line up with TRBD1. Germline assignment: CDR1 GTSNPN and CDR2 SVGIG (reference sequence). The CDR3 contains 15 residues. In DNA form, the CDR3 reads TGTGCCTGGAGTGTCCCGGGACAGGGCAACTATGGCTACGCCTTC. Amino acids: CAWSVPGQGNYGYAF.

The rearrangement uses TRBV4-3 and TRBJ1-2; tentatively, D is TRBD1 (6 bases). The CDR3 is 14 residues long. Deletions cut 4 bases from V and 1 base from J, with 10 bases between. Looked up from germline, CDR1 is LGHNA and CDR2 is YSLEER. The CDR3 spells CASSPEGDNYGYTF. The CDR3 DNA is TGCGCCAGCAGCCCTGAGGGGGATAACTATGGCTACACCTTC.

The table lists this clone with a few counts. The V gene is TRBV7-7, the J gene TRBJ2-5, with TRBD1 matching 8 bases. V was pared by 4 bases and J by 1 base, with 5 bases of the junction left unmatched. The CDR3 has 15 residues. Per the germline V gene, CDR1 is SSHAT and CDR2 is FNYEAQ (reference sequence). CDR3 bases: TGTGCCAGCAGCTCAGGACAGGGACCCCAAGAGACCCAGTACTTC. It is translated as CASSSGQGPQETQYF. Drawing the rest from reference TRBV7-7 and TRBJ2-5, the complete variable domain is GAGVSQSPRYKVTKRGQDVTLRCDPISSHATLYWYQQALGQGPEFLTYFNYEAQPDKSGLPSDRFSAERPEGSISTLTIQRTEQRDSAMYRCASSSGQGPQETQYFGPGTRLLVL.

The J gene is TRBJ1-4, the V gene TRBV5-1; perhaps TRBD1 as D (5 bases). Trimming left V 4 bases short and J 0 bases short, with 13 bases between. CDR1 SGHRS and CDR2 YFSETQ come from the germline V gene. The CDR3 loop spans 16 amino acids. The CDR3 DNA is TGCGCCAGCAGCCTATCAGGGATTGCAACTAATGAAAAACTGTTTTTT. It encodes CASSLSGIATNEKLFF.

This clone was counted once. V and J are TRBV30 and TRBJ1-4, with TRBD1 identical over 8 bases. CDR3 length: 16 amino acids. Germline CDR1 is GTSNPN and CDR2 is SVGIG (reference sequence). Trimming took 0 bases from V and 8 from J; bases not matched to a gene: 11. The CDR3 region has the DNA TGTGCCTGGAGTGTACGAGGACAGGGCCGAGAAGAAAAACTGTTTTTT. This codes for CAWSVRGQGREEKLFF. Full variable domain (rest looked up from reference TRBV30 and TRBJ1-4): SQTIHQWPATLVQPVGSPLSLECTVEGTSNPNLYWYRQAAGRGLQLLFYSVGIGQISSEVPQNLSASRPQDRQFILSSKKLLLSDSGFYLCAWSVRGQGREEKLFFGSGTQLSVL.

This clone was seen a single time. J is TRBJ1-6 and V is TRBV19; 7 positions match TRBD1. The CDR3 loop spans 16 amino acids. With 6 bases clipped from V and 0 bases from J, the junction kept 5 bases outside the gene matches. Germline values: CDR1 LNHDA, CDR2 SQIVND (reference sequence). The CDR3 region is CASRRGQNSYNSPLHF. CDR3 coding DNA: TGTGCCAGTAGACGGGGACAGAACTCCTATAATTCACCCCTCCACTTT.

The rearrangement links TRBV7-7 to TRBJ2-7; 9 bases align to TRBD1. V lost 4 bases and J lost 0; bases outside the gene matches: 7. Germline loops: CDR1 SSHAT, CDR2 FNYEAQ (reference sequence). The CDR3 consists of 16 residues. The CDR3 loop reads CASSSNRGQSSYEQYF. The CDR3 DNA reads TGTGCCAGCAGCTCCAACAGGGGGCAAAGCTCCTACGAGCAGTACTTC.

The chain uses TRBV5-4 and TRBJ1-1, with 8 bases identical to TRBD1. The germline V gene has CDR1 SGHNT and CDR2 YYREEE (reference sequence). Losses at the gene ends were 6 bases for V and 5 bases for J; bases not matched to a gene: 6. The CDR3 length is 13 residues. DNA of the CDR3: TGTGCCAGCACCCAGACAGGGGTAACTGAAGCTTTCTTT. It is translated as CASTQTGVTEAFF. The complete variable domain, with remaining parts taken from reference TRBV5-4 and TRBJ1-1, reads ETGVTQSPTHLIKTRGQQVTLRCSSQSGHNTVSWYQQALGQGPQFIFQYYREEENGRGNFPPRFSGLQFPNYSSELNVNALELDDSALYLCASTQTGVTEAFFGQGTRLTVV.

This clone was observed once. This chain links TRBV5-4 with TRBJ2-2, with D maybe TRBD2 (6 bases). Germline V gene sequence: CDR1 SGHNT, CDR2 YYREEE (reference sequence). Trimming took off 3 bases at V and 6 bases at J, with 21 bases between the two ends. The CDR3 runs to 17 residues. CDR3 nucleotide sequence: TGTGCCAGCAGCTCAGTCGCCGGAGGGATGAAGGCCGGGGAGCTGTTTTTT. This gives the protein CASSSVAGGMKAGELFF.